What follows are 6 T cell receptor beta chains derived from one specimen sequenced in a study of blood T cell repertoires in COVID-19. Only in-frame clones appear in the TCRdb table, and some are missing; sequencing was by immunoSEQ multiplex PCR. The sample includes 200,000 to 250,000 clones, roughly 85% seen only once; the top ten take about 3.8%. Input material: peripheral blood. The receptors here all came from an elderly woman with acute or convalescent COVID-19.

The chain combines TRBV5-1 with TRBJ2-7; D perhaps matches TRBD1 (5 bases). Looked up from germline, CDR1 is SGHRS and CDR2 is YFSETQ. CDR3 length: 13 residues. Trimming left V 1 base short and J 5 bases short, with 10 bases between. CDR3 nucleotides: TGCGCCAGCAGCTTGAGGCAGGGCGACGAGCAGTACTTC. Translated: CASSLRQGDEQYF.

V usage is TRBV5-3 and J usage is TRBJ1-2; 9 bases line up with TRBD1. TRBV5-3 is annotated as an ORF whose role is uncertain. V lost 0 bases, J lost 2 bases, and 5 bases stayed unmatched. The CDR3 contains 16 residues. The chain's CDR3 is CARSLVWDRENYGYTF. In DNA form, the CDR3 reads TGTGCCAGAAGCTTGGTGTGGGACAGGGAAAACTATGGCTACACCTTC.

The CDR3 spells CASSPDRGYGYTF. The CDR3 DNA reads as TGTGCCAGCAGTCCCGACAGGGGATACGGCTACACCTTC. The chain has TRBV6-5 and TRBJ1-2, with 8 positions matching TRBD1. CDR1 is MNHEY, CDR2 SVGAGI, per germline. The CDR3 contains 13 residues. With V trimmed by 5 bases and J by 8 bases, 7 bases remained unmatched.

The genes are TRBV28 and TRBJ1-2; 8 bases map to TRBD1. The ends lost 4 bases at V and 7 bases at J; junction bases unmatched: 2. The CDR3 length is 12 residues. Germline lookup yields CDR1 MDHEN and CDR2 SYDVKM. In DNA, the CDR3 is TGTGCCAGCAGTTCAGGGGGCTGTGGCTACACCTTC. The encoded protein is CASSSGGCGYTF.

This clone was counted a single time. The chain joins TRBV6-5 to TRBJ1-2; TRBD1 agrees at 7 bases. The V and J ends lost 4 bases and 6 bases, in that order; junction bases with no gene match: 2. Germline V CDR1 and CDR2: MNHEY, SVGAGI. This CDR3 has 12 amino acids. The CDR3 here is CASSSQGDGYTF. Written as DNA, the CDR3 is TGTGCCAGCAGTTCGCAGGGGGATGGCTACACCTTC.

This clone was seen only once. The chain uses TRBV6-1 and TRBJ1-2, with TRBD1 matching over 10 bases. V lost 2 bases to trimming and J lost 3 bases; unmatched junction nucleotides: 3. The CDR3 has 15 amino acids. Per the germline V gene, CDR1 is MNHNS and CDR2 is SASEGT. CDR3 sequence: CASSEWTGGHYGYTF. The CDR3 DNA is TGTGCCAGCAGTGAATGGACAGGGGGACACTATGGCTACACCTTC.